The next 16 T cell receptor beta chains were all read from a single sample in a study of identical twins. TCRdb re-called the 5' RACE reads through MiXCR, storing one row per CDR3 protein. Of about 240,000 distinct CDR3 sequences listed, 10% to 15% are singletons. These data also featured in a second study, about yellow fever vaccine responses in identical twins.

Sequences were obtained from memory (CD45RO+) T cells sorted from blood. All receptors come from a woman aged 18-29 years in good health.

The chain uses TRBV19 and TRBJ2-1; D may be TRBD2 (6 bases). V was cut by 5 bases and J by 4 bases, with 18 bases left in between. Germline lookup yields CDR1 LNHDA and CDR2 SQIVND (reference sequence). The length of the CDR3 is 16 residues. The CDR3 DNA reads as TGTGCCAGTAGTCCTTCTCCAGGTGGAGGGTACAATGAGCAGTTCTTC. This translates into CASSPSPGGGYNEQFF. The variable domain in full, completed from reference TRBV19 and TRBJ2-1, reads DGGITQSPKYLFRKEGQNVTLSCEQNLNHDAMYWYRQDPGQGLRLIYYSQIVNDFQKGDIAEGYSVSREKKESFPLTVTSAQKNPTAFYLCASSPSPGGGYNEQFFGPGTRLTVL.

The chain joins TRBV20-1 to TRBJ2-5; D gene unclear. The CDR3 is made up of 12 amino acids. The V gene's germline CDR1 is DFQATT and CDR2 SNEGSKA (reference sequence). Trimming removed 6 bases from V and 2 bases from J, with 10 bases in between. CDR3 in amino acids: CSAVVGQETQYF. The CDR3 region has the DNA TGCAGTGCAGTTGTCGGGCAAGAGACCCAGTACTTC.

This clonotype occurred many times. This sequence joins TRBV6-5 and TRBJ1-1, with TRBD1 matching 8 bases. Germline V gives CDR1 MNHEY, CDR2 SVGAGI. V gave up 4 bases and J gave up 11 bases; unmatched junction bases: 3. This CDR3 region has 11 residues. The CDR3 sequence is CASSSRGHAFF. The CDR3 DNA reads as TGTGCCAGCAGTTCCAGGGGGCACGCTTTCTTT.

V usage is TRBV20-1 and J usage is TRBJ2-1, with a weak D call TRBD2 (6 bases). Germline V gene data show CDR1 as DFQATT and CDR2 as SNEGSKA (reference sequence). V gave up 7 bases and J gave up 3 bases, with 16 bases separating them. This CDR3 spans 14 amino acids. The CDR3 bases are TGCAGTGTCGTCGGGGGAGAGGGCTACAATGAGCAGTTCTTC. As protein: CSVVGGEGYNEQFF.

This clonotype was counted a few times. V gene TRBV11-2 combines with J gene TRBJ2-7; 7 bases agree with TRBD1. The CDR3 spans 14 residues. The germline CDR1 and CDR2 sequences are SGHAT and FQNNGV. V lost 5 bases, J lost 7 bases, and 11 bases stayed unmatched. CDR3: CASSPKGAGGEQYF. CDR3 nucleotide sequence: TGTGCCAGCAGCCCCAAGGGGGCAGGGGGAGAGCAGTACTTC.

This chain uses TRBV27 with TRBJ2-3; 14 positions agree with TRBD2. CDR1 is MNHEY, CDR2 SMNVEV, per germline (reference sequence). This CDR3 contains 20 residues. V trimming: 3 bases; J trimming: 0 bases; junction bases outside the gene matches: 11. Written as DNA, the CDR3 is TGTGCCAGCAGTTTTAGGACTAGCGGGGGGTATCTCCTAAGCACAGATACGCAGTATTTT. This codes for CASSFRTSGGYLLSTDTQYF.

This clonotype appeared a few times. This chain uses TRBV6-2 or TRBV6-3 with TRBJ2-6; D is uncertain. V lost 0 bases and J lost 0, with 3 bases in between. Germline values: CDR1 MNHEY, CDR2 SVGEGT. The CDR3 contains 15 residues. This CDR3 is CASSYSSSGANVLTF. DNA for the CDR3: TGTGCCAGCAGTTACTCAAGCTCTGGGGCCAACGTCCTGACTTTC.

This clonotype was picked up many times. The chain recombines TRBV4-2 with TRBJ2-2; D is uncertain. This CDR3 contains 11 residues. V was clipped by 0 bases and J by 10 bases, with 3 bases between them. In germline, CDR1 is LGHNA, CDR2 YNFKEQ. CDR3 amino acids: CASSQELELFF. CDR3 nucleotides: TGTGCCAGCAGCCAAGAACTGGAGCTGTTTTTT.

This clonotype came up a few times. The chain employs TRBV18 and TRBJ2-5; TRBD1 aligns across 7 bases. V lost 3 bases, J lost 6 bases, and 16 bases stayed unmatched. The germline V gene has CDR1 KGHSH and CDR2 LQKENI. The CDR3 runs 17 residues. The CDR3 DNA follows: TGTGCCAGCTCACCTCTTGGGACAGCCCCAGGTCTCAAGACCCAGTACTTC. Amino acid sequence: CASSPLGTAPGLKTQYF.

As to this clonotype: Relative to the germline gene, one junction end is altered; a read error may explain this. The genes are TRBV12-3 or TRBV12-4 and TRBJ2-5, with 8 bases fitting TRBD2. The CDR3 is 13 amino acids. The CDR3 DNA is TGTGCCAGCAGCTTAGCGGGGACAGAGACCCAGTACTTC. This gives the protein CASSLAGTETQYF.

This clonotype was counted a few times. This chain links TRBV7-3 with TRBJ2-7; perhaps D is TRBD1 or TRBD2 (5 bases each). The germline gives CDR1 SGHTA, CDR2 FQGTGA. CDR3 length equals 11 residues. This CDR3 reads CKMGVSYEQYF. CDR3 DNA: TGTAAAATGGGGGTTTCCTACGAGCAGTACTTC. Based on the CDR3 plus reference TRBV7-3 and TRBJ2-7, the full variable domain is GAGVSQTPSNKVTEKGKYVELRCDPISGHTALYWYRQSLGQGPEFLIYFQGTGAADDSGLPNDRFFAVRPEGSVSTLKIQRTERGDSAVYLCKMGVSYEQYFGPGTRLTVT.

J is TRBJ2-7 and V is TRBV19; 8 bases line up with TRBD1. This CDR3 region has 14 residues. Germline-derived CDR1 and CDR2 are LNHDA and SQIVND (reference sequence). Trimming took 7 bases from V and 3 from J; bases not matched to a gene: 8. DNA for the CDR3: TGTGCCAGTACCCCCGGGACAGGACACTACGAGCAGTACTTC. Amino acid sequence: CASTPGTGHYEQYF.

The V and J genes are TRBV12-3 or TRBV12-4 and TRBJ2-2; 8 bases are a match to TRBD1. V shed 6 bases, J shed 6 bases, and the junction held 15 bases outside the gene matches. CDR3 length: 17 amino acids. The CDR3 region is CASSPLTGGIFPGELFF. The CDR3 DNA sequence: TGTGCCAGCAGCCCCCTAACAGGGGGGATTTTCCCCGGGGAGCTGTTTTTT.

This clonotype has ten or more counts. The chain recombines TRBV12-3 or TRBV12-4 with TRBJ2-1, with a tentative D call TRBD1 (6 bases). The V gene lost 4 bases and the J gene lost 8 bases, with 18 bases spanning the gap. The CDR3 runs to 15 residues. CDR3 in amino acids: CASSSGVAGGYEQFF. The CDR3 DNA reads TGTGCCAGCAGTTCAGGGGTGGCAGGAGGATATGAGCAGTTCTTC.

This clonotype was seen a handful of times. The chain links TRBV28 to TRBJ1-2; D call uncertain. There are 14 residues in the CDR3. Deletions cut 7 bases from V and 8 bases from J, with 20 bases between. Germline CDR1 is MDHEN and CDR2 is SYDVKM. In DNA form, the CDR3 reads TGTGCCAGCACCGTCGGCCTGGGCTCGCTGGGCTACACCTTC. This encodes CASTVGLGSLGYTF.

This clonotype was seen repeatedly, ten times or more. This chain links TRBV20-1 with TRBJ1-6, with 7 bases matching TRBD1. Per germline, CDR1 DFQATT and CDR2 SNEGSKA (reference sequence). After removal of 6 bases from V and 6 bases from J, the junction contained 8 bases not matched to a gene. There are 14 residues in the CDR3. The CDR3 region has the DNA TGCAGTGCCATCCTTGACAGGGTTAATTCACCCCTCCACTTT. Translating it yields CSAILDRVNSPLHF.